The rows below give T cell receptor beta chains drawn from one sample of a study of T cell repertoires in cytomegalovirus infection. Antigen specificity for these receptors is unknown. A single record per CDR3 protein comes from TCRdb applying MiXCR to the reads. The table records some 500,000 distinct CDR3 sequences, over 35% of them present only once. Sequencing used cultured PBMCs, obtained from culture after CMV antigen stimulation. The receptor source for this set is a human donor in good health (CMV status not recorded). Some clones in this sample may be carry-over from other donors' samples. Both conserved end residues are part of each CDR3. D genes are given only for firm matches. A row's size may be missing; if present it is once, few, many or a size class.

j_call clone_size d_call v_call cdr3_aa cdr3_nt
TRBJ2-1 few TRBD2 TRBV5-1 CASSPGLAGGSNEQFF TGCGCCAGCAGCCCGGGACTAGCGGGAGGATCCAATGAGCAGTTCTTC
TRBJ2-1 NA NA TRBV12-3/TRBV12-4 CASTPRGRSNNEQFF TGTGCCAGCACCCCCCGGGGCAGATCCAACAATGAGCAGTTCTTC
TRBJ2-2 few NA TRBV27 CASRTTYTGELFF TGTGCCAGCAGGACCACCTACACCGGGGAGCTGTTTTTT
TRBJ2-1 NA TRBD1 TRBV3-1 CASSQRKFFRQGWEQNEQFF TGTGCCAGCAGCCAACGCAAGTTTTTCAGACAGGGCTGGGAACAAAATGAGCAGTTCTTC
TRBJ1-1 NA NA TRBV12-3/TRBV12-4 CASTYLPRGQNTEAFF TGTGCCAGCACTTACCTTCCCCGCGGACAGAACACTGAAGCTTTCTTT
TRBJ2-2 few NA TRBV7-2 CASSQTRGGSGELFF TGTGCCAGCAGCCAAACTAGGGGGGGGTCCGGGGAGCTGTTTTTT
TRBJ1-2 NA NA TRBV7-8 CASSLGRVRAFFYGYTF TGTGCCAGCAGCTTAGGCAGGGTGAGGGCCTTCTTCTATGGCTACACCTTC
TRBJ1-1 NA NA TRBV6-1 CASKPRMWENTEAFF TGTGCCAGCAAACCAAGGATGTGGGAGAACACTGAAGCTTTCTTT
TRBJ1-6 few NA TRBV7-2 CASSLGSQLNSPLHF TGTGCCAGCAGCTTAGGATCCCAGCTCAATTCACCCCTCCACTTT
TRBJ1-2 NA TRBD1 TRBV4-2 CASSQERGQNYGYTF TGTGCCAGCAGCCAAGAGAGGGGGCAGAACTATGGCTACACCTTC
TRBJ2-5 NA NA TRBV7-2 CASSRGKQETQYF TGTGCCAGCAGCCGGGGCAAGCAAGAGACCCAGTACTTC
TRBJ1-6 few NA TRBV7-9 CASSVPLTGPNSPLHF TGTGCCAGCAGCGTACCTCTAACCGGGCCAAATTCACCCCTCCACTTT
TRBJ1-1 NA NA TRBV6-5 CASIPSHGTQGNTEAFF TGTGCCAGCATTCCATCCCATGGGACACAGGGGAACACTGAAGCTTTCTTT
TRBJ1-2 NA TRBD1 TRBV29-1 CSVPARQGNDGYTF TGCAGCGTTCCCGCCCGACAGGGTAATGATGGCTACACCTTC
TRBJ2-1 NA TRBD2 TRBV6-6 CASSWGLAGATSYNEQFF TGTGCCAGCAGTTGGGGACTAGCGGGGGCGACCTCCTACAATGAGCAGTTCTTC
TRBJ2-3 once TRBD2 TRBV7-4 CASSGGEGTDTQYF TGTGCCAGCAGCGGGGGGGAAGGCACAGATACGCAGTATTTT
TRBJ1-2 NA TRBD1 TRBV7-4 CASSLGTGVNYGYTF TGTGCCAGCAGCCTAGGGACAGGGGTTAACTATGGCTACACCTTC
TRBJ1-4 few TRBD1 TRBV30 CAWRGTGMGATNEKLFF TGTGCCTGGAGGGGGACAGGCATGGGTGCAACTAATGAAAAACTGTTTTTT
TRBJ2-7 NA TRBD2 TRBV7-4 CASSPSRDRTSGSPVEQYF TGTGCCAGCAGCCCCAGCCGGGACCGTACTAGCGGGAGTCCGGTCGAGCAGTACTTC
TRBJ2-7 few TRBD2 TRBV7-2 CASSLVAGAGYEQYF TGTGCCAGCAGCTTAGTCGCGGGAGCTGGGTACGAGCAGTACTTC
TRBJ1-6 NA NA TRBV6-5 CASSSPGGRSPLHF TGTGCCAGCAGTTCGCCCGGGGGGAGATCACCCCTCCACTTT
TRBJ1-4 many NA TRBV7-2 CASRRGGNDEKLFF TGTGCCAGCAGACGCGGGGGAAATGACGAAAAACTGTTTTTT
TRBJ1-6 NA NA TRBV7-2 CASSLARGGLNNSPLHF TGTGCCAGCAGCTTAGCCCGGGGAGGTCTTAATAATTCACCCCTCCACTTT
TRBJ2-7 few NA TRBV27 CASSRGGRYEQYF TGTGCCAGCAGTCGGGGCGGTCGCTACGAGCAGTACTTC
TRBJ2-2 NA NA TRBV7-2 CASSWLSGELFF TGTGCCAGCAGCTGGTTAAGCGGGGAGCTGTTTTTT
TRBJ2-5 few NA TRBV7-9 CASTTGGGPQETQYF TGTGCCAGCACCACCGGAGGGGGGCCTCAAGAGACCCAGTACTTC
TRBJ2-2 few TRBD2 TRBV11-2 CASSLLGAREVGELFF TGTGCCAGCAGCCTCCTAGGGGCCCGGGAGGTAGGGGAGCTGTTTTTT
TRBJ2-3 few TRBD2 TRBV4-1 CASSQDSGATDTQYF TGCGCCAGCAGCCAAGACAGCGGGGCCACAGATACGCAGTATTTT
TRBJ2-1 NA NA TRBV7-2 CASSLWGGGDEQFF TGTGCCAGCAGCTTGTGGGGGGGCGGGGATGAGCAGTTCTTC
TRBJ1-4 NA TRBD1 TRBV12-3/TRBV12-4 CASSYGTGGYNEKLFF TGTGCCAGCAGTTACGGAACAGGGGGTTATAATGAAAAACTGTTTTTT
TRBJ2-2 once TRBD2 TRBV12-3/TRBV12-4 CASSPLAGFIGELFF TGTGCCAGCAGCCCGCTAGCGGGATTTATAGGGGAGCTGTTTTTT
TRBJ2-5 few NA TRBV7-6 CASSSPLGGGQETQYF TGTGCCAGCAGCTCCCCCCTGGGGGGAGGCCAAGAGACCCAGTACTTC
TRBJ2-7 NA TRBD1 TRBV20-1 CSVTGPREEQYF TGCAGTGTGACAGGGCCCCGAGAGGAGCAGTACTTC
TRBJ2-1 NA TRBD2 TRBV5-6 CASSLAGLVYDEQFF TGTGCCAGCAGCTTGGCTGGACTAGTTTATGATGAGCAGTTCTTC
TRBJ2-4 NA TRBD1 TRBV7-2 CASSQQGARQYF TGTGCCAGCAGCCAACAGGGGGCTCGGCAGTACTTC
TRBJ2-1 NA TRBD2 TRBV6-1 CASSELGAGWTSNEQFF TGTGCCAGCAGTGAATTAGGGGCCGGGTGGACTAGCAATGAGCAGTTCTTC
TRBJ2-2 NA NA TRBV7-8 CASSLLSTGELFF TGTGCCAGCAGCTTACTTTCCACCGGGGAGCTGTTTTTT
TRBJ2-3 NA NA TRBV7-2 CASRSLSPSTDTQYF TGTGCCAGCAGATCCTTGAGCCCTAGCACAGATACGCAGTATTTT